This TCR beta chain was identified during a study of blood T cell repertoires in COVID-19. Shortly before study entry, within 2 weeks, exposed participants had met a COVID-19 case. Germline CDR1 is ENHRY and CDR2 is SYGVKD. The CDR3 is 14 residues long. Trimming took off 6 bases at V and 1 base at J, with 12 bases between the two ends. The data were produced by immunoSEQ multiplex PCR, yet TCRdb's version contains in-frame clones alone and is incomplete. The top ten clones hold less than 15% of a sample with about 220,000 clones, 90% of them seen once. The specimen was PBMCs or T cells enriched from blood (not recorded which). The chain links TRBV10-3 to TRBJ1-2; TRBD1 is a possible D gene (6 bases). This sequence was found in a man aged 30 to 45 who had been exposed to COVID-19. The CDR3 loop reads CAIRGDTLNYGYTF. CDR3 in DNA: TGTGCCATCAGGGGGGACACCCTTAACTATGGCTACACCTTC.